This entry lists 26 T cell receptor beta chains sequenced from one sample in a study of graft-versus-host responses after intestinal transplantation (dated by TCRdb to the early 2020s). Receptor libraries were prepared by the immunoSEQ multiplex PCR assay. The source is immuneACCESS, and TCRdb retained only in-frame sequences with V and J called. Part of the clones is not carried over; for the studies checked, unresolved V genes explain less than half of this, and the remainder is unexplained. Here the sample has over 45,000 clones; 85% to 95% occur a single time. Roughly 6% of the sample belongs to the ten largest clones. Sequenced here: PBMCs, sampled roughly 760 days after a first intestinal transplant, on the day of a second. The receptors shown here come from a human patient who received an intestinal transplant, so some T cells may come from the graft donor.

DNA of the CDR3: TGTGCCAGCAGCCAGGGGGTGTCGTGGGGCTACGAGCAGTACTTC. Translation gives CASSQGVSWGYEQYF. V and J are TRBV4-2 and TRBJ2-7; D possibly matches TRBD1 or TRBD2 (5 bases each). The ends were cut back, 3 bases at V and 3 bases at J, with 15 bases in the middle. The CDR3 covers 15 residues. From germline, CDR1 is LGHNA and CDR2 YNFKEQ.

The DNA of the CDR3 is TGTGCCAGCAGCGTAGAGGCTAGCGCCCAAGAGACCCAGTACTTC. This codes for CASSVEASAQETQYF. This chain connects TRBV9 to TRBJ2-5; D perhaps matches TRBD2 (6 bases). Looked up from germline, CDR1 is SGDLS and CDR2 is YYNGEE. The CDR3 extends over 15 amino acids. Deletions cut 0 bases from V and 1 base from J, with 10 bases between.

J is TRBJ1-2 and V is TRBV5-1; maybe TRBD1 (5 bases). Trimming pared 6 bases from V and 4 bases from J, leaving 10 bases between. Germline CDR1 is SGHRS and CDR2 is YFSETQ. The CDR3 sequence is 12 residues long. The CDR3 reads CASNRDGYGYTF. As DNA, the CDR3 is TGCGCCAGCAACCGGGACGGCTATGGCTACACCTTC.

In regard to this clone: A junction boundary mismatches the germline segment, possibly from a read error. This chain's CDR3 is CASSPSGGDYGCTF. CDR3 in DNA: TGTGCCAGCAGCCCCAGTGGGGGGGACTATGGCTGCACCTTC. The rearrangement uses TRBV5-5 and TRBJ1-2, with D possibly being TRBD1 (5 bases). Germline loops: CDR1 SGHKS, CDR2 YYEKEE (reference sequence). The CDR3 contains 14 residues.

The V gene is TRBV5-1, the J gene TRBJ1-1; no definite D call. CDR1 and CDR2 from the germline V gene are SGHRS and YFSETQ. Trimming took 0 bases from V and 1 from J, leaving 4 bases between them. The CDR3 runs 13 residues. The CDR3 bases are TGCGCCAGCAGCTTGGAGGAGAACACTGAAGCTTTCTTT. It encodes CASSLEENTEAFF.

This chain connects TRBV9 to TRBJ1-6, with D possibly matching TRBD1 (5 bases). The CDR3 loop spans 16 amino acids. Per germline, CDR1 SGDLS and CDR2 YYNGEE. The V gene lost 0 bases and the J gene lost 6 bases, with 13 bases spanning the gap. The CDR3: CASSVDPGTSNSPLHF. CDR3 nucleotides: TGTGCCAGCAGCGTAGATCCGGGGACGAGTAATTCACCCCTCCACTTT.

This clone was picked up one time. The V call is TRBV11-2, the J call TRBJ2-1; no firm D call. CDR3 size: 12 residues. Between the trimmed V and J ends, which lost 5 bases and 6 bases, there was a span of 8 bases. The germline V gene has CDR1 SGHAT and CDR2 FQNNGV. CDR3 DNA sequence: TGTGCCAGCAGCGCCGCCCTCAATGAGCAGTTCTTC. Encoded protein: CASSAALNEQFF.

This clone is a singleton in its sample. V gene TRBV9 combines with J gene TRBJ2-3; 11 bases map to TRBD2. Per germline, CDR1 SGDLS and CDR2 YYNGEE. J lost 2 bases, V lost 0 bases, and 5 bases had no gene match. This CDR3 is 17 amino acids long. CDR3 bases: TGTGCCAGCAGCGTAGATGCGGGACTAGCGGCCACAGATACGCAGTATTTT. This encodes CASSVDAGLAATDTQYF.

The rearrangement links TRBV7-9 to TRBJ1-1; 7 bases line up with TRBD1. The CDR3 is 15 amino acids. In germline, CDR1 is SEHNR, CDR2 FQNEAQ (reference sequence). Trimming at V came to 3 bases and at J to 0 bases, leaving 4 bases not matched to a gene. CDR3 DNA: TGTGCCAGCAGCTTTCTTGGGACAGTGAACACTGAAGCTTTCTTT. This encodes CASSFLGTVNTEAFF.

The CDR3 nucleotides read TGTGCCAGCAGTGAAACGGTCGTTTGGCAGGGTTCAAATCAGCCCCAGCATTTT. Translation gives CASSETVVWQGSNQPQHF. The rearrangement uses TRBV25-1 and TRBJ1-5; D may be TRBD1 (5 bases). This CDR3 comprises 18 residues. In germline, CDR1 is MGHDK, CDR2 SYGVNS. V lost 2 bases and J 4 bases, leaving 21 bases between the germline ends.

The chain employs TRBV11-1 and TRBJ2-2; 9 nucleotides line up with TRBD1. CDR1 SGHAT and CDR2 FQDESV come from the germline V gene (reference sequence). Trimming cost V 1 base and J 3 bases; bases outside gene matches: 0. The CDR3 totals 15 residues. This CDR3 is CASSLGTGDTGELFF. As DNA, the CDR3 is TGTGCCAGCAGCTTAGGGACAGGGGACACCGGGGAGCTGTTTTTT.

This clone was seen only once. This chain joins TRBV5-4 and TRBJ2-1, with 11 bases matching TRBD1. V shed 0 bases, J shed 7 bases, and the junction held 0 bases outside the gene matches. CDR3 size: 14 residues. Germline CDR1 SGHNT, CDR2 YYREEE (reference sequence). CDR3 sequence reads: CASSLGDRGNEQFF. Written as DNA, the CDR3 is TGTGCCAGCAGCTTGGGGGACAGGGGGAATGAGCAGTTCTTC.

The chain has TRBV7-3 and TRBJ2-1, with a weak D call TRBD1 (6 bases). Trimming pared 11 bases from V and 1 base from J, leaving 15 bases between. The CDR3 consists of 14 residues. Looked up from germline, CDR1 is SGHTA and CDR2 is FQGTGA. The CDR3 loop is CACSQGPSYNEQFF. The CDR3 DNA follows: TGTGCCTGTAGTCAGGGGCCATCCTACAATGAGCAGTTCTTC.

The V and J genes are TRBV5-1 and TRBJ2-7; 8 bases agree with TRBD1. The V gene end was trimmed by 0 bases and the J gene end by 3 bases; junction bases not matched to a gene: 8. This CDR3 region has 16 residues. Germline CDR1 is SGHRS and CDR2 is YFSETQ. CDR3 residues: CASSLVSPGGGYEQYF. As DNA, the CDR3 is TGCGCCAGCAGCTTGGTCTCTCCAGGGGGCGGCTACGAGCAGTACTTC. The full variable domain, completed using reference TRBV5-1 and TRBJ2-7, is KAGVTQTPRYLIKTRGQQVTLSCSPISGHRSVSWYQQTPGQGLQFLFEYFSETQRNKGNFPGRFSGRQFSNSRSEMNVSTLELGDSALYLCASSLVSPGGGYEQYFGPGTRLTVT.

Regarding this clone: The same CDR3 can be traced to other DNA sequences in this sample. The V call is TRBV19, the J call TRBJ2-1, with 7 bases that match TRBD1. This CDR3 spans 13 amino acids. With V trimmed by 2 bases and J by 9 bases, 4 bases remained unmatched. Looked up from germline, CDR1 is LNHDA and CDR2 is SQIVND (reference sequence). The CDR3 DNA follows: TGTGCCAGTAGTATATTGGGACAGAGTGAGCAGTTCTTC. Its protein product is CASSILGQSEQFF.

V is TRBV7-6 and J is TRBJ2-3, with TRBD2 identical over 12 bases. This CDR3 region has 16 residues. CDR1 and CDR2 from the germline V gene are SGHVS and FNYEAQ. V lost 5 bases, J lost 4 bases, and 7 bases stayed unmatched. CDR3 sequence: CASSQTSGRMSDTQYF. CDR3 coding DNA: TGTGCCAGCAGCCAGACTAGCGGGAGAATGTCAGATACGCAGTATTTT.

The rearrangement joins TRBV5-1 to TRBJ2-5; D is unresolved. CDR1 is SGHRS and CDR2 is YFSETQ in the germline V gene. V lost 1 base and J lost 2, with 9 bases in between. This CDR3 is 14 amino acids long. CDR3: CASSLWVGQETQYF. In nucleotides, the CDR3 is TGCGCCAGCAGCTTGTGGGTAGGGCAAGAGACCCAGTACTTC.

V usage is TRBV20-1 and J usage is TRBJ2-5; D may be TRBD1 or TRBD2 (5 bases each). Trimming took 2 bases from V and 14 from J, leaving 15 bases between them. The germline CDR1 and CDR2 sequences are DFQATT and SNEGSKA (reference sequence). There are 11 residues in the CDR3. The CDR3 loop is CSARNRGPLYF. In DNA, the CDR3 is TGCAGTGCTAGAAATAGGGGACCCTTATACTTC.

The chain joins TRBV6-5 to TRBJ2-7; 8 bases map to TRBD2. Per the germline V gene, CDR1 is MNHEY and CDR2 is SVGAGI. The V gene end was trimmed by 5 bases and the J gene end by 5 bases; junction bases not matched to a gene: 8. The CDR3 runs to 14 residues. The CDR3 DNA sequence: TGTGCCAGCAGTACGACTAGCGAGAGGGACGAGCAGTACTTC. Protein product: CASSTTSERDEQYF.

The chain links TRBV4-2 to TRBJ2-7; 10 bases map to TRBD2. CDR3 size: 17 residues. V shed 0 bases and J 0 bases; nucleotides not matched to a gene: 5. Germline values: CDR1 LGHNA, CDR2 YNFKEQ. The DNA for the CDR3 is TGTGCCAGCAGCCAAGATCGGGGACTAGCGTACTCCTACGAGCAGTACTTC. It translates to CASSQDRGLAYSYEQYF.

This rearrangement joins TRBV19 to TRBJ1-1, with D perhaps TRBD1 (6 bases). CDR1 is LNHDA and CDR2 is SQIVND in the germline V gene (reference sequence). V lost 3 bases and J 6 bases, leaving 8 bases between the germline ends. The CDR3 covers 12 residues. The CDR3 here is CASSIGQSEAFF. The CDR3 region has the DNA TGTGCCAGTAGTATCGGACAGTCTGAAGCTTTCTTT.

This rearrangement joins TRBV4-2 to TRBJ1-5; TRBD1 matches at 7 bases. CDR3 length: 15 amino acids. With V trimmed by 3 bases and J by 4 bases, 6 bases remained unmatched. The V gene's germline CDR1 is LGHNA and CDR2 YNFKEQ. In DNA form, the CDR3 reads TGTGCCAGCAGCCAGTCCGGGACAGATAATCAGCCCCAGCATTTT. Its protein product is CASSQSGTDNQPQHF.

This chain joins TRBV28 and TRBJ2-7; tentative D call: TRBD1 (5 bases). Germline V gene lookup returns CDR1 MDHEN and CDR2 SYDVKM. CDR3 length: 15 amino acids. V lost 8 bases and J lost 0, with 17 bases in between. In DNA form, the CDR3 reads TGTGCCAGCGCCTCGGCGGCAGGGAACTCCTACGAGCAGTACTTC. It specifies CASASAAGNSYEQYF. Full variable domain (missing parts from reference TRBV28 and TRBJ2-7): DVKVTQSSRYLVKRTGEKVFLECVQDMDHENMFWYRQDPGLGLRLIYFSYDVKMKEKGDIPEGYSVSREKKERFSLILESASTNQTSMYLCASASAAGNSYEQYFGPGTRLTVT.

The rearrangement links TRBV4-2 to TRBJ1-1; a weak D match, TRBD1 (5 bases). The germline CDR1 and CDR2 sequences are LGHNA and YNFKEQ. V was cut by 1 base and J by 3 bases, with 9 bases left in between. This CDR3 has 14 amino acids. The CDR3 bases are TGTGCCAGCAGCCAAGTCGGGGCCGACACTGAAGCTTTCTTT. Residues: CASSQVGADTEAFF.

The J gene is TRBJ2-7, the V gene TRBV6-6; the D gene could be TRBD1 or TRBD2 (5 bases each). This CDR3 contains 14 residues. Germline V lookup: CDR1 MNHNY, CDR2 SVGAGI (reference sequence). Trimming stripped 4 bases from V and 2 bases from J, with 12 bases between. The CDR3 spells CASSSLPGPYEQYF. DNA for the CDR3: TGTGCCAGCAGTTCACTTCCGGGACCCTACGAGCAGTACTTC.

The CDR3 DNA reads as TGTGCCAGCTCGAAGGCCCCGGGGGGCAATCAGCCCCAGCATTTT. Its protein product is CASSKAPGGNQPQHF. The V call is TRBV6-5, the J call TRBJ1-5, with a weak D call TRBD1 (5 bases). Trimming took off 8 bases at V and 2 bases at J, with 16 bases between the two ends. Germline lookup yields CDR1 MNHEY and CDR2 SVGAGI. The CDR3 consists of 15 residues.